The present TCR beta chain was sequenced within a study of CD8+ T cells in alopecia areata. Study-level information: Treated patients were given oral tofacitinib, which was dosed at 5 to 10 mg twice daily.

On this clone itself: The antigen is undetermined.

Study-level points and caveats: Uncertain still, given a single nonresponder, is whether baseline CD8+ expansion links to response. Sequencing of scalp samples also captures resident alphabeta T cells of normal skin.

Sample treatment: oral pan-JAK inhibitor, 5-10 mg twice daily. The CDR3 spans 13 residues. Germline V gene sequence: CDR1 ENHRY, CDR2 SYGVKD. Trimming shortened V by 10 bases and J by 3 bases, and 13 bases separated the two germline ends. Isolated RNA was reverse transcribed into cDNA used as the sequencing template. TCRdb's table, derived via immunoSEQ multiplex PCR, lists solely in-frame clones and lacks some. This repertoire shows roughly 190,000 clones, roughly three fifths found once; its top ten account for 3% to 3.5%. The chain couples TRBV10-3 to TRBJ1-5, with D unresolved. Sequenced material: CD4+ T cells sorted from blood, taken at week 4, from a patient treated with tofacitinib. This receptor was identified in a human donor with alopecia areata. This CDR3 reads CATLGSANQPQHF. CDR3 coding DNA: TGTGCCACGCTAGGGTCTGCCAATCAGCCCCAGCATTTT.